The clone carrying this TCR beta chain was observed a handful of times. Its antigen is as yet unknown. The PCR made use of 60 Vbeta and 13 Jbeta primers. Sequencing used immunoSEQ multiplex PCR; TCRdb keeps in-frame clones, though not all of them. Of about 110,000 clones in the sample, approximately 14% were seen once. This sample was included in a study of cytomegalovirus exposure and HLA in healthy donors. V shed 6 bases, J shed 4 bases, and the junction held 14 bases outside the gene matches. The germline gives CDR1 MDHEN, CDR2 SYDVKM. This CDR3 spans 16 amino acids. Study findings and constraints: What TCR beta sequences reportedly achieved was accurate prediction of HLA-A and HLA-B alleles in most subjects. Among immune exposure information, only CMV serostatus was available.

The sequenced sample consisted of PBMCs. The chain links TRBV28 to TRBJ1-1; 7 bases match TRBD1. The clonotype originates from a female donor in good health and CMV-seronegative. The CDR3 nucleotides read TGTGCCAGCAGCGATCCTAGGGGGCCCGGTGGCACTGAAGCTTTCTTT. Protein sequence: CASSDPRGPGGTEAFF. The variable domain in full, with the rest retrieved from reference TRBV28 and TRBJ1-1, is DVKVTQSSRYLVKRTGEKVFLECVQDMDHENMFWYRQDPGLGLRLIYFSYDVKMKEKGDIPEGYSVSREKKERFSLILESASTNQTSMYLCASSDPRGPGGTEAFFGQGTRLTVV.